This TCR beta chain was profiled in a study of T cells in Graves' hyperthyroidism and ophthalmopathy. Notes on the study in general: Blood also showed most of the thyroid clonotypes that were expanded above 0.001.

This CDR3 comprises 15 residues. Germline V gene data show CDR1 as SEHNR and CDR2 as FQNEAQ (reference sequence). V was pared by 1 base and J by 5 bases, with 13 bases between. Lactation, pregnancy, other autoimmune disease or uncontrolled infection led to exclusion of patients. This clonotype has a count of ten or more. Its antigen is unidentified. Using RNA transcripts as the source, TCR beta CDR3 regions were amplified. The study used the HTBI primer set for a first-round RT-PCR of the TCR CDR3. TCRdb passed the multiplex PCR reads through MiXCR, listing each CDR3 protein once. The repertoire includes some 740,000 distinct CDR3 sequences, 13% to 15% of them detected once, and roughly 10% sits in the top ten.

This sequence joins TRBV7-9 and TRBJ2-3, with a tentative D call TRBD2 (5 bases). This clonotype was obtained from a woman under 30 with Graves' hyperthyroidism. The sequencing sample was made of blood. The DNA for the CDR3 is TGTGCCAGCAGCTTAGTTCTAGGAGGAGGAGATACGCAGTATTTT. The encoded protein is CASSLVLGGGDTQYF.